These 30 T cell receptor beta chains came from one sample sequenced in a study of blood T cell repertoires in COVID-19. Data came from immunoSEQ multiplex PCR; TCRdb stores just in-frame clones and leaves some out. This table holds 150,000 to 200,000 clones, roughly 84% found once. The source material was PBMCs or T cells enriched from blood (not recorded which). Every receptor here comes from a man over 45 who had recovered from COVID-19.

This chain connects TRBV11-2 to TRBJ2-1; 9 positions match TRBD2. This CDR3 spans 16 amino acids. The V gene's germline CDR1 is SGHAT and CDR2 FQNNGV. V lost 6 bases to trimming and J lost 0 bases; unmatched junction nucleotides: 6. The CDR3 nucleotides read TGTGCCAGCAGGATTAGCGGGGGAAGCTCCTACAATGAGCAGTTCTTC. This sequence encodes CASRISGGSSYNEQFF.

V is TRBV7-9 and J is TRBJ1-3; D uncertain. This CDR3 comprises 13 residues. The V gene lost 6 bases and the J gene lost 0 bases, with 6 bases spanning the gap. In germline, CDR1 is SEHNR, CDR2 FQNEAQ (reference sequence). The CDR3 nucleotides read TGTGCCAGCAGGGTCAGCTCTGGAAACACCATATATTTT. This codes for CASRVSSGNTIYF.

The chain recombines TRBV30 with TRBJ1-5; possible D gene TRBD1, 5 bases. The length of the CDR3 is 14 residues. V was shortened by 1 base and J by 0 bases, with 7 bases between the two germline ends. The germline V gene has CDR1 GTSNPN and CDR2 SVGIG (reference sequence). CDR3 region: CAWSGGSSNQPQHF. CDR3 bases: TGTGCCTGGAGTGGGGGCAGTAGCAATCAGCCCCAGCATTTT.

This chain uses TRBV19 with TRBJ2-7; TRBD1 agrees at 8 bases. CDR1 and CDR2 (germline): LNHDA, SQIVND (reference sequence). With 4 bases clipped from V and 4 bases from J, the junction kept 9 bases outside the gene matches. The CDR3 totals 15 residues. CDR3 in DNA: TGTGCCAGTAGTAAGGCGGACAGGGTGGGGTACGAGCAGTACTTC. It encodes CASSKADRVGYEQYF.

This chain uses TRBV21-1 with TRBJ2-7; TRBD1 was called by the table and not checked on the DNA. TRBV21-1 is an annotated pseudogene. The CDR3 totals 14 residues. CDR3 residues: CASSPGTGSYEQYF. CDR3 in DNA: TGTGCCAGCAGTCCCGGGACAGGGAGTTACGAGCAGTACTTC.

In regard to this clone: The same CDR3 is also encoded by other DNA sequences in this sample. The chain recombines TRBV9 with TRBJ2-2; 12 bases align to TRBD2. The ends lost 0 bases at V and 5 bases at J; junction bases unmatched: 2. The CDR3 is 16 amino acids. CDR1 is SGDLS and CDR2 is YYNGEE in the germline V gene. This CDR3 reads CASSVATSGGTGELFF. The CDR3 DNA sequence: TGTGCCAGCAGCGTAGCTACTAGCGGGGGGACCGGGGAGCTGTTTTTT.

The V call is TRBV3-1 (or the pseudogene TRBV3-2), the J call TRBJ1-2, with 7 bases aligning to TRBD1. The J segment lost 3 bases and the V segment lost 4 bases, leaving 2 bases of the junction unmatched. CDR3 size: 13 residues. CDR1 and CDR2 (germline): LGHDT, YNNKEL (reference sequence). The CDR3 nucleotides read TGTGCCAGCAGCCGACAGGGTGACTATGGCTACACCTTC. This codes for CASSRQGDYGYTF.

This chain links TRBV7-9 with TRBJ2-7; weak D call: TRBD2 (6 bases). V lost 6 bases to trimming and J lost 3 bases, with 12 bases between them. CDR1 and CDR2 from the germline V gene are SEHNR and FQNEAQ (reference sequence). CDR3 length: 13 amino acids. CDR3 coding DNA: TGTGCCAGCAGGGAGGGCCACCACTACGAGCAGTACTTC. Translating gives CASREGHHYEQYF.

The chain employs TRBV30 and TRBJ1-3, with D possibly being TRBD1 (5 bases). This CDR3 is built from 14 residues. The V end was cut by 2 bases, the J end by 3 bases, with 11 bases between. Germline V gene lookup returns CDR1 GTSNPN and CDR2 SVGIG (reference sequence). The CDR3 here is CAWSLRVSGNTIYF. CDR3 nucleotides: TGTGCCTGGAGTCTCAGGGTTAGTGGAAACACCATATATTTT.

This chain joins TRBV27 and TRBJ2-5, with D possibly matching TRBD2 (6 bases). V dropped 2 bases and J dropped 5 bases, with 21 bases sitting between them. CDR1 and CDR2 (germline): MNHEY, SMNVEV (reference sequence). CDR3 size: 17 residues. In DNA, the CDR3 is TGTGCCAGCAGTTTAAAGGCGGGATCTTTGATTGGGGAGACCCAGTACTTC. Encoded protein: CASSLKAGSLIGETQYF.

The chain carries TRBV2 and TRBJ2-5; 7 bases are shared with TRBD1. Germline lookup yields CDR1 SNHLY and CDR2 FYNNEI. The V gene end was trimmed by 6 bases and the J gene end by 5 bases; junction bases not matched to a gene: 9. CDR3 length equals 14 residues. For the CDR3, the DNA is TGTGCCAGCAGGGAACAGGGGTCAGGGGAGACCCAGTACTTC. Translation gives CASREQGSGETQYF.

Worth noting for this clone: Other nucleotide sequences in the sample specify the same CDR3. This chain joins TRBV7-8 and TRBJ1-5; 9 nucleotides match TRBD1. From germline, CDR1 is SGHVS and CDR2 FQNEAQ. The CDR3 is 15 amino acids. Germline trimming cut 1 base from V and 2 bases from J; bases unmatched to any gene: 0. CDR3 in DNA: TGTGCCAGCAGCTTAGGGACAGGGGGCAATCAGCCCCAGCATTTT. Translation gives CASSLGTGGNQPQHF.

The rearrangement uses TRBV2 and TRBJ1-2, with D hard to call. Germline lookup yields CDR1 SNHLY and CDR2 FYNNEI. The CDR3 consists of 12 residues. V lost 6 bases and J 6 bases, leaving 11 bases between the germline ends. Written as DNA, the CDR3 is TGTGCCAGCAGGGGAGACAAGGATGGCTACACCTTC. It translates to CASRGDKDGYTF.

This clone was counted once. V gene TRBV7-9 combines with J gene TRBJ2-7; 11 nucleotides line up with TRBD1. The V segment lost 5 bases and the J segment 5 bases; nucleotides outside the gene matches: 8. Germline V gene data show CDR1 as SEHNR and CDR2 as FQNEAQ (reference sequence). This CDR3 is 15 amino acids long. Here the CDR3 DNA reads TGTGCCAGCAGCGACCGGGACAGGGGGTTTGACGAGCAGTACTTC. This gives the protein CASSDRDRGFDEQYF.

The sample holds many counts of this clone. The chain couples TRBV6-5 to TRBJ1-2, with D perhaps matching TRBD1 (5 bases). With 7 bases removed from V and 4 bases from J, the gap between germline ends came to 19 bases. The CDR3 is made up of 15 amino acids. Germline-derived CDR1 and CDR2 are MNHEY and SVGAGI. This CDR3 reads CASITGPYGTYGYTF. DNA of the CDR3: TGTGCCAGCATAACAGGCCCCTATGGAACCTATGGCTACACCTTC.

V and J are TRBV19 and TRBJ1-2, with 9 bases fitting TRBD1. Germline values: CDR1 LNHDA, CDR2 SQIVND (reference sequence). The J segment lost 7 bases and the V segment lost 6 bases, leaving 12 bases of the junction unmatched. CDR3 length equals 15 residues. CDR3 bases: TGTGCCAGTAGCTATACCGGGACAGGGTCTTCTGGCTACACCTTC. Its protein is CASSYTGTGSSGYTF.

This chain connects TRBV7-9 to TRBJ1-1, with 9 bases fitting TRBD1. There are 16 residues in the CDR3. Per the germline V gene, CDR1 is SEHNR and CDR2 is FQNEAQ (reference sequence). J was trimmed by 4 bases and V by 4 bases; bases with no gene match: 10. CDR3 coding DNA: TGTGCCAGCAGCTCGAGCTTGGGACAGGGTACCACTGAAGCTTTCTTT. Its protein is CASSSSLGQGTTEAFF.

This clone was seen once. The rearrangement uses TRBV5-1 and TRBJ1-5; perhaps TRBD1 as D (6 bases). Trimming shortened V by 0 bases and J by 6 bases, and 13 bases separated the two germline ends. Germline values: CDR1 SGHRS, CDR2 YFSETQ. CDR3 length: 15 residues. For the CDR3, the DNA is TGCGCCAGCAGCTTGGATGTAGGGGGAACTCAGCCCCAGCATTTT. Encoded protein: CASSLDVGGTQPQHF.

The chain combines TRBV5-4 with TRBJ2-5, with 11 positions matching TRBD2. Germline V gives CDR1 SGHNT, CDR2 YYREEE (reference sequence). The V gene end was trimmed by 4 bases and the J gene end by 1 base; junction bases not matched to a gene: 6. The CDR3 runs 16 residues. The CDR3 loop is CASSPSSGGRQETQYF. In nucleotides, the CDR3 is TGTGCCAGCAGCCCCTCTAGCGGGGGGCGCCAAGAGACCCAGTACTTC. Full variable domain (outside the CDR3, taken from reference TRBV5-4 and TRBJ2-5): ETGVTQSPTHLIKTRGQQVTLRCSSQSGHNTVSWYQQALGQGPQFIFQYYREEENGRGNFPPRFSGLQFPNYSSELNVNALELDDSALYLCASSPSSGGRQETQYFGPGTRLLVL.

V usage is TRBV6-1 and J usage is TRBJ2-1; a possible D gene is TRBD1 (6 bases). Germline-derived CDR1 and CDR2 are MNHNS and SASEGT. The CDR3 extends over 13 amino acids. The V end lost 3 bases, the J end lost 5 bases, and 8 bases lay between the germline ends. The CDR3 is CASSEDRNNEQFF. CDR3 nucleotide sequence: TGTGCCAGCAGTGAGGACAGAAACAATGAGCAGTTCTTC.

This clone was seen just once. The chain employs TRBV6-4 and TRBJ2-3; 7 positions agree with TRBD1. The germline CDR1 and CDR2 sequences are MRHNA and SNTAGT. The CDR3 length is 14 residues. Unmatched junction bases numbered 0, after V lost 2 bases and J lost 1 base. The CDR3 here is CASSDGQGTDTQYF. CDR3 nucleotides: TGTGCCAGCAGTGACGGACAGGGCACAGATACGCAGTATTTT.

V gene TRBV5-1 combines with J gene TRBJ2-7; 7 bases map to TRBD2. The CDR3 runs 13 residues. Germline assignment: CDR1 SGHRS and CDR2 YFSETQ. J lost 6 bases, V lost 4 bases, and 7 bases had no gene match. DNA of the CDR3: TGCGCCAGCAGCACCGGGACTACCCTCGAGCAGTACTTC. This translates into CASSTGTTLEQYF.

The V call is TRBV5-1, the J call TRBJ1-2; TRBD1 matches 9 bases. With 4 bases clipped from V and 6 bases from J, the junction kept 7 bases outside the gene matches. The V gene's germline CDR1 is SGHRS and CDR2 YFSETQ. The CDR3 totals 14 residues. The chain's CDR3 is CASSADRGSDGYTF. For the CDR3, the DNA is TGCGCCAGCAGCGCGGACAGGGGTAGCGATGGCTACACCTTC.

This chain links TRBV3-1 (or the pseudogene TRBV3-2) with TRBJ1-6; D might be TRBD1 (5 bases). Trimming took 2 bases from V and 6 from J, leaving 8 bases between them. This CDR3 has 14 amino acids. CDR1 and CDR2 (germline): LGHDT, YNNKEL (reference sequence). Here the CDR3 reads CASSQRGSNSPLHF. The CDR3 nucleotides are TGTGCCAGCAGCCAACGGGGGAGTAATTCACCCCTCCACTTT.

This clone was observed a single time. The chain has TRBV5-1 and TRBJ2-1; TRBD2 is a possible D gene (5 bases). The V end lost 6 bases, the J end lost 4 bases, and 14 bases lay between the germline ends. The CDR3 is made up of 14 amino acids. Germline-derived CDR1 and CDR2 are SGHRS and YFSETQ. The CDR3 nucleotides read TGCGCCAGCATGAGAGGGCCCTTGTACAATGAGCAGTTCTTC. This encodes CASMRGPLYNEQFF. The variable domain in full, completed from reference TRBV5-1 and TRBJ2-1, reads KAGVTQTPRYLIKTRGQQVTLSCSPISGHRSVSWYQQTPGQGLQFLFEYFSETQRNKGNFPGRFSGRQFSNSRSEMNVSTLELGDSALYLCASMRGPLYNEQFFGPGTRLTVL.

The chain combines TRBV19 with TRBJ1-2; D may be TRBD1 (5 bases). The V gene lost 7 bases and the J gene lost 4 bases, with 16 bases spanning the gap. Germline loops: CDR1 LNHDA, CDR2 SQIVND (reference sequence). The CDR3 totals 14 residues. CDR3 sequence (DNA): TGTGCCAGTAATCCATTGGGGGGAACCTATGGCTACACCTTC. Residues: CASNPLGGTYGYTF.

The CDR3 DNA is TGTGCCAGCAGGGGGGCAAGCGGGGGGGCCACCGACAATGAGCAGTTCTTC. Protein product: CASRGASGGATDNEQFF. This sequence joins TRBV3-1 (or the pseudogene TRBV3-2) and TRBJ2-1, with 10 bases identical to TRBD2. The CDR3 is 17 residues long. Per germline, CDR1 LGHDT and CDR2 YNNKEL (reference sequence). Trimming at V came to 6 bases and at J to 5 bases, leaving 13 bases not matched to a gene.

The chain joins TRBV3-1 (or the pseudogene TRBV3-2) to TRBJ1-1, with TRBD1 matching 10 bases. The ends lost 5 bases at V and 10 bases at J; junction bases unmatched: 7. Germline V lookup: CDR1 LGHDT, CDR2 YNNKEL (reference sequence). The CDR3 spans 13 residues. The DNA for the CDR3 is TGTGCCAGCAGCACAGGACAGGGGGAGGGAGCTTTCTTT. Its protein product is CASSTGQGEGAFF.

The chain combines TRBV10-1 with TRBJ2-3, with 7 positions matching TRBD1. Germline trimming cut 7 bases from V and 6 bases from J; bases unmatched to any gene: 7. The germline V gene encodes CDR1 WNHNN and CDR2 SYGVQD (reference sequence). The length of the CDR3 is 13 residues. The CDR3 loop reads CASTEGAIDTQYF. In DNA, the CDR3 is TGCGCCAGCACAGAGGGGGCAATCGATACGCAGTATTTT.

The CDR3 here is CASSYGDRTGSSEQYF. Here the CDR3 DNA reads TGTGCCAGCAGTTACGGGGACAGGACAGGGTCGTCCGAGCAGTACTTC. The chain is built from TRBV6-5 and TRBJ2-7, with 8 nucleotides matching TRBD1. This CDR3 contains 16 residues. Germline V gene sequence: CDR1 MNHEY, CDR2 SVGAGI. J gave up 6 bases and V 2 bases, and 12 bases lay outside the gene matches.